This T cell receptor (beta chain) was recorded in a study of shared clonotypes between healthy human individuals. Only CD45RO-negative cells positively selected for CCR7 counted as naive CD8 cells, so terminally differentiated effector memory CD45RA+ cells were excluded. Produced via immunoSEQ multiplex PCR; TCRdb's table is partial and in-frame only. Here the sample spans more than 600,000 clones, about 90% being singletons. With 2 bases removed from V and 0 bases from J, the gap between germline ends came to 12 bases. The CDR3 loop spans 16 amino acids. Per the germline V gene, CDR1 is SGHDN and CDR2 is FVKESK.

The gene calls are TRBV14 and TRBJ2-3; D perhaps matches TRBD2 (5 bases). The material sequenced was naive CD8+ T cells sorted from blood. This TCR was sampled from a man younger than 40 in good health. In DNA, the CDR3 is TGTGCCAGCAGCCAACTCAGCGGTCCTAGCACAGATACGCAGTATTTT. Translation: CASSQLSGPSTDTQYF.